Listed here are 19 T cell receptor beta chains from one sample, sequenced in a study of T cell responses to AZD1222 COVID-19 vaccine (dated by TCRdb to 2020 to 2022). This specimen's time point label, interpreted: about 28 days (+/-7) after the second vaccine dose. Library generation was performed with the immunoSEQ multiplex PCR assay. The immuneACCESS repertoire file appears here via TCRdb, limited to in-frame rearrangements. These files lack a portion of the clones; in checked studies, under half of the deficit traces to unresolved V genes, and the cause of the others is not known. This sample holds about 180,000 clones; about 90% were observed only once. The biggest ten clones account for roughly 12% of the sample. Specimen: peripheral blood, collected 28 days after the second AZD1222 dose. These receptors came from an adult who received the AZD1222 COVID-19 vaccine.

V is TRBV13 and J is TRBJ1-6; no clear D gene. Trimming cost V 5 bases and J 0 bases, with 11 bases left between them. Germline CDR1 and CDR2: PRHDT and FYEKMQ (reference sequence). CDR3 length: 16 amino acids. The CDR3 DNA sequence: TGTGCCAGCAGCATATCGACGAGCTCCTATAATTCACCCCTCCACTTT. Protein product: CASSISTSSYNSPLHF.

The chain links TRBV28 to TRBJ1-2; 7 bases map to TRBD1. Germline lookup yields CDR1 MDHEN and CDR2 SYDVKM. V shed 2 bases, J shed 8 bases, and the junction held 8 bases outside the gene matches. The CDR3 sequence is 14 residues long. CDR3 sequence reads: CASSLPQGVRGYTF. The CDR3 nucleotides are TGTGCCAGCAGTTTACCTCAGGGGGTGAGAGGCTACACCTTC.

A few counts support this clone. The J gene is TRBJ1-2, the V gene TRBV20-1; D not resolved. Germline loops: CDR1 DFQATT, CDR2 SNEGSKA (reference sequence). Trimming cost V 0 bases and J 4 bases, with 3 bases left between them. The CDR3 has 11 residues. The CDR3 nucleotides are TGCAGTGCTAGAGACCCCTATGGCTACACCTTC. This gives the protein CSARDPYGYTF.

The chain uses TRBV18 and TRBJ2-7, with D possibly TRBD1 on 6 matching bases. The CDR3 consists of 12 residues. V lost 2 bases and J 7 bases, leaving 9 bases between the germline ends. The germline gives CDR1 KGHSH, CDR2 LQKENI. Here the CDR3 reads CASSPRGREQYF. DNA for the CDR3: TGTGCCAGCTCACCAAGGGGGAGAGAGCAGTACTTC.

J is TRBJ2-2 and V is TRBV4-1; D perhaps matches TRBD2 (6 bases). Germline V gene sequence: CDR1 MGHRA, CDR2 YSYEKL. The CDR3 covers 17 residues. Trimming pared 3 bases from V and 6 bases from J, leaving 20 bases between. The CDR3 DNA sequence: TGCGCCAGCAGCCAGGTCCTAGTGGGTCGGAGGGCCGGGGAGCTGTTTTTT. It is translated as CASSQVLVGRRAGELFF.

V is TRBV15 and J is TRBJ1-6; D is undetermined. Trimming removed 3 bases from V and 14 bases from J, with 23 bases in between. Germline values: CDR1 LNHNV, CDR2 YYDKDF (reference sequence). The CDR3 is 16 amino acids. For the CDR3, the DNA is TGTGCCACCAGCAGTTATATGGTTCCGGGCCCCTTGGCCCTCCACTTT. Encoded protein: CATSSYMVPGPLALHF. Together with reference TRBV15 and TRBJ1-6, the CDR3 gives the full variable domain: DAMVIQNPRYQVTQFGKPVTLSCSQTLNHNVMYWYQQKSSQAPKLLFHYYDKDFNNEADTPDNFQSRRPNTSFCFLDIRSPGLGDTAMYLCATSSYMVPGPLALHFGNGTRLTVT.

This clone has just one count. The CDR3, as DNA: TGTGCCAGCAGTGGAGGACAGCTTGTTTCCTACAATGAGCAGTTCTTC. Its translation is CASSGGQLVSYNEQFF. This rearrangement joins TRBV25-1 to TRBJ2-1; TRBD1 is a possible D gene (6 bases). The V and J ends lost 4 bases and 1 base respectively, with 14 bases between them. CDR3 length equals 16 residues. Germline V gives CDR1 MGHDK, CDR2 SYGVNS.

This clone was picked up one time. The chain is built from TRBV3-1 (or the pseudogene TRBV3-2) and TRBJ1-1, with TRBD1 matching 8 bases. CDR1 and CDR2 from the germline V gene are LGHDT and YNNKEL (reference sequence). This CDR3 has 15 residues. V shed 4 bases and J 4 bases; nucleotides not matched to a gene: 8. The CDR3 DNA reads as TGTGCCAGCAGCCCTAAACAGGGGGTGGGCACTGAAGCTTTCTTT. Residues: CASSPKQGVGTEAFF.

The chain couples TRBV3-1 (or the pseudogene TRBV3-2) to TRBJ1-6, with D perhaps TRBD1 (6 bases). V was cut by 4 bases and J by 9 bases, with 10 bases left in between. The CDR3 contains 13 residues. Germline V gene sequence: CDR1 LGHDT, CDR2 YNNKEL (reference sequence). The CDR3 bases are TGTGCCAGCAGCCCTCAGGACAGTTCACCCCTCCACTTT. It yields the protein CASSPQDSSPLHF.

The chain employs TRBV2 and TRBJ2-7; tentatively, D is TRBD2 (7 bases). V was cut by 4 bases and J by 2 bases, with 12 bases left in between. CDR1 and CDR2 from the germline V gene are SNHLY and FYNNEI. The CDR3 sequence is 14 residues long. CDR3 nucleotide sequence: TGTGCCAGCAGTGGCGGGGGCCCTCCCTACGAGCAGTACTTC. It yields the protein CASSGGGPPYEQYF.

This chain links TRBV30 with TRBJ1-4; unclear D gene. V was shortened by 0 bases and J by 6 bases, with 11 bases between the two germline ends. The V gene's germline CDR1 is GTSNPN and CDR2 SVGIG (reference sequence). The CDR3 length is 14 residues. Here the CDR3 DNA reads TGTGCCTGGAGTGTACTTGGGAGAGATGAAAAACTGTTTTTT. This encodes CAWSVLGRDEKLFF.

The V and J genes are TRBV19 and TRBJ1-1; D is possibly TRBD1 (6 bases). V was cut by 6 bases and J by 1 base, with 12 bases left in between. The CDR3 covers 14 residues. CDR1 is LNHDA and CDR2 is SQIVND in the germline V gene (reference sequence). The CDR3 sequence is CASREQGSNTEAFF. The CDR3, as DNA: TGTGCCAGTAGGGAACAGGGATCGAACACTGAAGCTTTCTTT. The variable domain in full, with the rest retrieved from reference TRBV19 and TRBJ1-1, is DGGITQSPKYLFRKEGQNVTLSCEQNLNHDAMYWYRQDPGQGLRLIYYSQIVNDFQKGDIAEGYSVSREKKESFPLTVTSAQKNPTAFYLCASREQGSNTEAFFGQGTRLTVV.

V and J are TRBV3-1 (or the pseudogene TRBV3-2) and TRBJ1-2; D call uncertain. Trimming shortened V by 1 base and J by 4 bases, and 16 bases separated the two germline ends. The CDR3 has 16 amino acids. CDR1 is LGHDT and CDR2 is YNNKEL in the germline V gene (reference sequence). CDR3 region: CASSQANWAGSYGYTF. CDR3 nucleotide sequence: TGTGCCAGCAGCCAAGCCAATTGGGCTGGTAGCTATGGCTACACCTTC.

The chain combines TRBV18 with TRBJ2-5; the D is unclear. Germline V CDR1 and CDR2: KGHSH, LQKENI. CDR3 length equals 13 residues. Trimming left V 6 bases short and J 1 base short, with 9 bases between. The CDR3 sequence: CASSAKSQETQYF. For the CDR3, the DNA is TGTGCCAGCTCGGCGAAATCCCAAGAGACCCAGTACTTC.

The V and J genes are TRBV27 and TRBJ1-1; the D is unclear. V lost 3 bases and J lost 3, with 17 bases in between. This CDR3 is 16 amino acids long. Germline V gives CDR1 MNHEY, CDR2 SMNVEV (reference sequence). The CDR3 DNA reads as TGTGCCAGCAGTTTGACCCGCGTCGGGGTCGACACTGAAGCTTTCTTT. Translation: CASSLTRVGVDTEAFF.

The J gene is TRBJ1-3, the V gene TRBV11-3, with a tentative D call TRBD1 (5 bases). This CDR3 spans 15 amino acids. Germline V gene sequence: CDR1 SGHNT, CDR2 YENEEA. V gave up 1 base and J gave up 8 bases, with 15 bases separating them. The CDR3 DNA is TGTGCCAGCAGCTTAGGTCCAGGGCCGGCGGACACCATATATTTT. It translates to CASSLGPGPADTIYF.

The rearrangement links TRBV9 to TRBJ2-5, with 9 bases aligning to TRBD2. The CDR3 is 16 residues long. The junction had 8 bases not matched to a gene; V was cut back by 0 bases and J by 5 bases. Germline CDR1 and CDR2: SGDLS and YYNGEE. In DNA, the CDR3 is TGTGCCAGCAGCGTAGGCACCGGGACTAGCTGGGAGACCCAGTACTTC. This encodes CASSVGTGTSWETQYF.

This chain connects TRBV2 to TRBJ1-5; no clear D. Germline V lookup: CDR1 SNHLY, CDR2 FYNNEI. V shed 2 bases and J shed 3 bases, with 14 bases lying between them. The CDR3 has 16 residues. The CDR3 sequence is CASSELDRVLNQPQHF. The CDR3 DNA reads as TGTGCCAGCAGTGAATTGGACCGGGTACTCAATCAGCCCCAGCATTTT.

The chain is built from TRBV10-3 and TRBJ2-7; the match to TRBD2 covers 7 bases. Germline trimming cut 3 bases from V and 4 bases from J; bases unmatched to any gene: 9. Germline V CDR1 and CDR2: ENHRY, SYGVKD. The CDR3 consists of 15 residues. The CDR3 region has the DNA TGTGCCATCAGTGAAGGGAGGGGTGGGGAATACGAGCAGTACTTC. Amino acids: CAISEGRGGEYEQYF.